This TCR beta chain stems from a study of blood T cell repertoires in COVID-19. Study overall: From T cells, B-cell-depleted T cells, or PBMCs came the material, which was cDNA or gDNA.

V lost 3 bases to trimming and J lost 2 bases; unmatched junction nucleotides: 6. The germline V gene encodes CDR1 SGHVS and CDR2 FNYEAQ. CDR3 length: 16 residues. In the original workflow: Amplification from reference gene primers served as the basis for estimated nucleated cell counts. Here immunoSEQ multiplex PCR was the method, and the copy in TCRdb shows in-frame clones only, minus some. V, J and clone size derive from that table, while D and trimming were established from the DNA sequence. The top ten clones hold 6.6% of a sample with 95,000 to 150,000 clones, over 75% of them seen once. The sequence derives from a man of 80 years or more with active or convalescent COVID-19. This chain connects TRBV7-6 to TRBJ1-3; the match to TRBD1 covers 8 bases. The sequenced sample was peripheral blood. CDR3 DNA: TGTGCCAGCAGCTTTGGACAGGGTTTTACTGGAAACACCATATATTTT. It translates to CASSFGQGFTGNTIYF.